This T cell receptor (beta chain) appears in the sequencing data of a study of blood T cell repertoires in COVID-19. On the study more broadly: Acute and convalescent COVID-19 samples came from the United States, Italy and Spain.

Germline V CDR1 and CDR2: SEHNR, FQNEAQ (reference sequence). This CDR3 contains 14 residues. V shed 3 bases and J shed 2 bases, with 10 bases lying between them. Repertoires were generated with immunoSEQ multiplex PCR, while TCRdb's copy carries only in-frame clones and drops some. Among under 200,000 clones listed, roughly 86% were seen once. This chain uses TRBV7-9 with TRBJ1-1, with unresolved D. The receptor comes from a man between 40 and 49 years old with active or convalescent COVID-19. The sample comprised peripheral blood. The CDR3 DNA is TGTGCCAGCAGCTTGGGAGTCGTAAACACTGAAGCTTTCTTT. Translating it yields CASSLGVVNTEAFF. Filled out from reference TRBV7-9 and TRBJ1-1, the complete variable domain reads DTGVSQNPRHKITKRGQNVTFRCDPISEHNRLYWYRQTLGQGPEFLTYFQNEAQLEKSRLLSDRFSAERPKGSFSTLEIQRTEQGDSAMYLCASSLGVVNTEAFFGQGTRLTVV.